Presented here are 19 T cell receptor beta chains from one specimen sequenced in a study of blood T cell repertoires in COVID-19. TCRdb keeps only in-frame clones here, not all; method: immunoSEQ multiplex PCR. The sample carries about 260,000 clones, about 86% recorded once. Sequencing was done on a sample of PBMCs or T cells enriched from blood (not recorded which). The receptors come from a man aged 30-40 years with acute COVID-19.

CDR3: CASSPGGQINEKLFF. In nucleotides, the CDR3 is TGTGCCAGCTCGCCTGGAGGACAGATAAATGAAAAACTGTTTTTT. The chain has TRBV18 and TRBJ1-4, with D tentatively TRBD1 (6 bases). Germline CDR1 KGHSH, CDR2 LQKENI. The germline V and J ends were trimmed by 6 bases and 5 bases, with 16 bases remaining between them. The CDR3 consists of 15 residues.

This chain connects TRBV9 to TRBJ2-5; D perhaps matches TRBD2 (5 bases). The V end lost 3 bases, the J end lost 5 bases, and 14 bases lay between the germline ends. The germline V gene encodes CDR1 SGDLS and CDR2 YYNGEE. The CDR3 loop spans 14 amino acids. CDR3 bases: TGTGCCAGCAGCGCAACCTGGGGAGAGGAGACCCAGTACTTC. It encodes CASSATWGEETQYF. The full variable domain, its missing parts supplied by reference TRBV9 and TRBJ2-5, is DSGVTQTPKHLITATGQRVTLRCSPRSGDLSVYWYQQSLDQGLQFLIQYYNGEERAKGNILERFSAQQFPDLHSELNLSSLELGDSALYFCASSATWGEETQYFGPGTRLLVL.

This clone was observed a few times. V and J are TRBV30 and TRBJ2-2; 8 bases agree with TRBD2. The CDR3 spans 19 residues. Germline CDR1 reads GTSNPN; CDR2 reads SVGIG (reference sequence). V was pared by 4 bases and J by 1 base, with 17 bases of the junction left unmatched. The chain's CDR3 is CAWNKPGPGGTRNTGELFF. The CDR3 nucleotides are TGTGCCTGGAACAAACCGGGACCGGGAGGGACCCGGAACACCGGGGAGCTGTTTTTT.

The rearrangement links TRBV4-2 to TRBJ1-2; the D is unclear. The V gene lost 0 bases and the J gene lost 5 bases, with 16 bases spanning the gap. Per germline, CDR1 LGHNA and CDR2 YNFKEQ. This CDR3 has 16 amino acids. This CDR3 is CASSQDIAGRGYGYTF. DNA of the CDR3: TGTGCCAGCAGCCAAGATATTGCGGGCCGAGGGTATGGCTACACCTTC.

The rearrangement joins TRBV28 to TRBJ1-4; tentative D call: TRBD1 (6 bases). The CDR3 totals 15 residues. Trimming shortened V by 3 bases and J by 7 bases, and 15 bases separated the two germline ends. Germline-derived CDR1 and CDR2 are MDHEN and SYDVKM. The CDR3 reads CASSLTGPEGEKLFF. The CDR3 nucleotides are TGTGCCAGCAGTTTGACAGGTCCTGAGGGTGAAAAACTGTTTTTT.

This clone occurred a few times. This rearrangement joins TRBV6-5 to TRBJ2-2, with D possibly matching TRBD1 (5 bases). The CDR3 totals 15 residues. V lost 7 bases to trimming and J lost 4 bases, with 16 bases between them. Germline CDR1 and CDR2: MNHEY and SVGAGI. CDR3 coding DNA: TGTGCCAGCACCTCAAAGGGGTCGGGCACCGGGGAGCTGTTTTTT. It translates to CASTSKGSGTGELFF.

This clone has just a few counts. The V call is TRBV27, the J call TRBJ1-2; D ambiguous. V was cut by 5 bases and J by 4 bases, with 11 bases left in between. Germline values: CDR1 MNHEY, CDR2 SMNVEV (reference sequence). The CDR3 is 13 amino acids. CDR3 coding DNA: TGTGCCAGCAGTCCGACACCCTCCTATGGCTACACCTTC. Its protein product is CASSPTPSYGYTF.

This clone has only a few counts. The chain has TRBV6-1 and TRBJ2-5, with 7 bases aligning to TRBD1. The CDR3 has 15 amino acids. The trim removed 0 bases at V and 4 bases at J, leaving 5 bases unmatched. The germline gives CDR1 MNHNS, CDR2 SASEGT. CDR3 residues: CASSEAGTAGETQYF. Here the CDR3 DNA reads TGTGCCAGCAGTGAAGCGGGGACAGCCGGAGAGACCCAGTACTTC.

This clone was seen a single time. An end of the junction does not agree with germline; a read error may underlie this. The V gene is TRBV5-1, the J gene TRBJ2-3; 11 bases are shared with TRBD2. Germline CDR1 SGHRS, CDR2 YFSETQ. CDR3 length: 18 amino acids. Here the CDR3 reads CASSLGATSGIAGDTQYF. In DNA form, the CDR3 reads TGTGCCAGCAGCTTGGGAGCGACTAGCGGGATTGCGGGTGATACGCAGTATTTT.

Notes on this clone: At one of its ends the junction is not consistent with the germline gene, which may arise from a read error. The CDR3 coding sequence is TGTGCCAGCAGTTCTAGCCACGGTGGAAGTGGGGTTGAGTTATCTGGCTACACCTTC. Its translation is CASSSSHGGSGVELSGYTF. V gene TRBV5-1 combines with J gene TRBJ1-2; D unclear. CDR3 length: 19 residues. Germline CDR1 reads SGHRS; CDR2 reads YFSETQ.

For the CDR3, the DNA is TGCGCCAGCAGCGGTTGGACAGTACAAGAGACCCAGTACTTC. Protein sequence: CASSGWTVQETQYF. The gene calls are TRBV5-1 and TRBJ2-5, with D possibly being TRBD1 (6 bases). V was pared by 4 bases and J by 2 bases, with 12 bases between. Germline CDR1 reads SGHRS; CDR2 reads YFSETQ. The CDR3 sequence is 14 residues long.

The chain joins TRBV9 to TRBJ2-2; D possibly corresponds to TRBD1 (5 bases). Germline CDR1 SGDLS, CDR2 YYNGEE. CDR3 length: 14 amino acids. V was clipped by 1 base and J by 3 bases, with 7 bases between them. This chain's CDR3 is CASSVRTYTGELFF. The CDR3 region has the DNA TGTGCCAGCAGCGTAAGGACATACACCGGGGAGCTGTTTTTT. The whole variable domain, filled in from reference TRBV9 and TRBJ2-2, reads DSGVTQTPKHLITATGQRVTLRCSPRSGDLSVYWYQQSLDQGLQFLIQYYNGEERAKGNILERFSAQQFPDLHSELNLSSLELGDSALYFCASSVRTYTGELFFGEGSRLTVL.

The V call is TRBV28, the J call TRBJ2-5; TRBD2 matches 9 bases. V lost 6 bases and J lost 1; bases outside the gene matches: 9. This CDR3 contains 16 residues. Germline V gene sequence: CDR1 MDHEN, CDR2 SYDVKM. The CDR3 spells CASSPIAGVTQETQYF. The CDR3 bases are TGTGCCAGCAGCCCCATAGCGGGGGTTACCCAAGAGACCCAGTACTTC.

The CDR3 loop is CASSKEGAWVCNQPQHF. Here the CDR3 DNA reads TGTGCCAGCAGCAAAGAAGGGGCGTGGGTCTGCAATCAGCCCCAGCATTTT. The chain employs TRBV21-1 and TRBJ1-5; the D segment call TRBD1 is taken from the table without a DNA check. TRBV21-1 is noted as a pseudogene. This CDR3 has 17 amino acids.

This chain links TRBV5-1 with TRBJ1-3; weak D call: TRBD1 (5 bases). Germline CDR1 and CDR2: SGHRS and YFSETQ. V gave up 0 bases and J gave up 4 bases, with 17 bases separating them. CDR3 size: 17 residues. As DNA, the CDR3 is TGCGCCAGCAGCTTGGAGGCAGGGCTAATTTCGGGAAACACCATATATTTT. It translates to CASSLEAGLISGNTIYF.

This chain links TRBV7-9 with TRBJ1-1; 8 nucleotides line up with TRBD1. The CDR3 has 13 residues. V lost 6 bases to trimming and J lost 3 bases; unmatched junction nucleotides: 3. CDR1 and CDR2 from the germline V gene are SEHNR and FQNEAQ (reference sequence). The CDR3 is CASSPQGDTEAFF. The CDR3 nucleotides read TGTGCCAGCAGTCCACAGGGGGACACTGAAGCTTTCTTT.

The CDR3 DNA sequence: TGCGCCAGCAGCCAAGATCTACTAGCGGGAGCAAATGAGCAGTTCTTC. It yields the protein CASSQDLLAGANEQFF. The genes are TRBV4-3 and TRBJ2-1, with TRBD2 matching 11 bases. The CDR3 is 16 amino acids. With V trimmed by 0 bases and J by 7 bases, 5 bases remained unmatched. CDR1 is LGHNA and CDR2 is YSLEER in the germline V gene.

The chain carries TRBV27 and TRBJ2-1; 7 positions match TRBD1. The V gene's germline CDR1 is MNHEY and CDR2 SMNVEV (reference sequence). The CDR3 sequence is 16 residues long. With 2 bases clipped from V and 0 bases from J, the junction kept 4 bases outside the gene matches. CDR3 in DNA: TGTGCCAGCAGTTTAACGACAGGGAACTCCTACAATGAGCAGTTCTTC. This gives the protein CASSLTTGNSYNEQFF.

This chain connects TRBV12-5 to TRBJ2-1; TRBD2 might be the D (6 bases). The CDR3 has 14 residues. V dropped 6 bases and J dropped 5 bases, with 14 bases sitting between them. Germline CDR1 reads LGHNT; CDR2 reads FRNRAP. In DNA form, the CDR3 reads TGTGCTAGTGGGCGGGGAAACCGAAACAATGAGCAGTTCTTC. It specifies CASGRGNRNNEQFF.